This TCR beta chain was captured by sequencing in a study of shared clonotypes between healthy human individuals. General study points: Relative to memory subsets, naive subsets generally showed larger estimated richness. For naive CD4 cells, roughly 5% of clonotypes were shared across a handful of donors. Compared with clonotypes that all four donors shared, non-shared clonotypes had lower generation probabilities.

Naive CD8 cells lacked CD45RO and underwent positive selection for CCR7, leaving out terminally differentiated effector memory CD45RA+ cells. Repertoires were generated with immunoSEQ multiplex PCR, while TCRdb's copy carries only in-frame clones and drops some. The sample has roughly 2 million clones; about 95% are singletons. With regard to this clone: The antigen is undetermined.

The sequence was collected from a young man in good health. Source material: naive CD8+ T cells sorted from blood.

The CDR3 protein is CAWFTSGRRIGELFF. In nucleotides, the CDR3 is TGTGCCTGGTTTACTAGCGGGAGGCGGATCGGGGAGCTGTTTTTT. This sequence joins TRBV30 and TRBJ2-2, with 12 bases lining up with TRBD2. CDR1 and CDR2 (germline): GTSNPN, SVGIG (reference sequence). This CDR3 has 15 amino acids. V gave up 5 bases and J gave up 7 bases; unmatched junction bases: 8.